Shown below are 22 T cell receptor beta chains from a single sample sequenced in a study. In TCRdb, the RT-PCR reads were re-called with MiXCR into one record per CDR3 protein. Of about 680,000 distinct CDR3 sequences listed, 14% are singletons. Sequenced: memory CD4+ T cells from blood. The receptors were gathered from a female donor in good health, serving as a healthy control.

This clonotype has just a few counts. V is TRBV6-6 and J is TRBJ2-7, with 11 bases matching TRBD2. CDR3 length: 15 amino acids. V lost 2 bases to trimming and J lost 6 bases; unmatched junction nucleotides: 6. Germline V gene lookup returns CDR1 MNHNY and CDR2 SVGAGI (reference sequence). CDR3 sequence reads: CASSYNLAGGTEQYF. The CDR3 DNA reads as TGTGCCAGCAGTTACAATCTAGCGGGAGGAACCGAGCAGTACTTC.

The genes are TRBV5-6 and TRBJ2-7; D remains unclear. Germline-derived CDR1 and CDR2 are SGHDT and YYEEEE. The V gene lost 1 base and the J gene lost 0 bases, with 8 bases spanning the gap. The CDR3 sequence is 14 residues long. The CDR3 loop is CASSLLEISYEQYF. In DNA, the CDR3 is TGTGCCAGCAGCTTGTTAGAAATCTCCTACGAGCAGTACTTC. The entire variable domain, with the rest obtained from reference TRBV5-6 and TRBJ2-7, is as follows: DAGVTQSPTHLIKTRGQQVTLRCSPKSGHDTVSWYQQALGQGPQFIFQYYEEEERQRGNFPDRFSGHQFPNYSSELNVNALLLGDSALYLCASSLLEISYEQYFGPGTRLTVT.

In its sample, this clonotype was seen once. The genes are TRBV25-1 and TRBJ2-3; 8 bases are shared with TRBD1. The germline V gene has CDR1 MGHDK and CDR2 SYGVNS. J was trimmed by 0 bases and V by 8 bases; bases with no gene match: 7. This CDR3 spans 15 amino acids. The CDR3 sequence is CASGQGLTSTDTQYF. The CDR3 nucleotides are TGTGCCAGCGGACAGGGCCTCACTAGCACAGATACGCAGTATTTT.

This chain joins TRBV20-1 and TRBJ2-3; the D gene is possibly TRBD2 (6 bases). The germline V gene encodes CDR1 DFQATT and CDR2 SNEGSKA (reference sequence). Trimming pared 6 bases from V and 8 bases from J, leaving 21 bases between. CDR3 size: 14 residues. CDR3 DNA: TGCAGTGCGACCGGCTGGAGGGGCCAGGGTACGCAGTATTTT. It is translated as CSATGWRGQGTQYF.

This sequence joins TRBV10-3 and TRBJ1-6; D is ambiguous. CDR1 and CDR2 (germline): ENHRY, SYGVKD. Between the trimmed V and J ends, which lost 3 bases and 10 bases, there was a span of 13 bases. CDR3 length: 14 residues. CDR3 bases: TGTGCCATCAGTGATTCGGAGAGCGCCTCACCCCTCCACTTT. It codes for CAISDSESASPLHF.

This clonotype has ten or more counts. Written as DNA, the CDR3 is TGCGCCAGCAGCTTGGAGAAGCCAAACAATGAGCAGTTCTTC. Translation gives CASSLEKPNNEQFF. V is TRBV5-1 and J is TRBJ2-1; D ambiguous. In germline, CDR1 is SGHRS, CDR2 YFSETQ. The CDR3 has 14 amino acids. V was shortened by 0 bases and J by 5 bases, with 9 bases between the two germline ends.

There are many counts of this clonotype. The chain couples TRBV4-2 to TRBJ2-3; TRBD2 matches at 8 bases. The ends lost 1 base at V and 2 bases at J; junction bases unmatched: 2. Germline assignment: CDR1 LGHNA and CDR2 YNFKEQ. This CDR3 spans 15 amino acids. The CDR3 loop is CASSQGTSFTDTQYF. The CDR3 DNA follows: TGTGCCAGCAGCCAAGGGACTAGCTTCACAGATACGCAGTATTTT.

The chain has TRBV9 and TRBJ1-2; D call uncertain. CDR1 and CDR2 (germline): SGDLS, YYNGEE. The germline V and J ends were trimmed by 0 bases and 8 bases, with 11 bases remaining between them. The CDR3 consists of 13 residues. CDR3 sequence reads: CASSVEFLTGYTF. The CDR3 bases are TGTGCCAGCAGCGTAGAATTTCTAACCGGCTACACCTTC.

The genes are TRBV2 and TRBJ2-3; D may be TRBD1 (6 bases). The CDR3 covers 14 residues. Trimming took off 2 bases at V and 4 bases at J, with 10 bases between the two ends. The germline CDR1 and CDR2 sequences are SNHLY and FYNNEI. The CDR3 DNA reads TGTGCCAGCAGTGAAAGTCACAGGGCAGATACGCAGTATTTT. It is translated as CASSESHRADTQYF. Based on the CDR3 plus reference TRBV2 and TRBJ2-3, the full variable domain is EPEVTQTPSHQVTQMGQEVILRCVPISNHLYFYWYRQILGQKVEFLVSFYNNEISEKSEIFDDQFSVERPDGSNFTLKIRSTKLEDSAMYFCASSESHRADTQYFGPGTRLTVL.

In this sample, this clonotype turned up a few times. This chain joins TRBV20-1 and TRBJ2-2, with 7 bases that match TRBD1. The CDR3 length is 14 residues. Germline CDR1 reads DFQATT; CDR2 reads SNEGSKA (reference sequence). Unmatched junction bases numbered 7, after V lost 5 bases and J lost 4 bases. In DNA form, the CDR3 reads TGCAGTGCTGACAGGGACGCCGCCACCGGGGAGCTGTTTTTT. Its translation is CSADRDAATGELFF.

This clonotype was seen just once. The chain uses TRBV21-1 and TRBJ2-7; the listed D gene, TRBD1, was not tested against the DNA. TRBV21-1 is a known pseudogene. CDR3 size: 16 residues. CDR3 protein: CASSKVGQGPSYEQYF. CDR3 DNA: TGTGCCAGCAGCAAAGTGGGGCAGGGGCCCTCCTACGAGCAGTACTTC.

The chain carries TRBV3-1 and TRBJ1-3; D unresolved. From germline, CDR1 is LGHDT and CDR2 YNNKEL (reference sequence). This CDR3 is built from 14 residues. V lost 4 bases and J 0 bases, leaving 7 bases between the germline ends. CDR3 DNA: TGTGCCAGCAGCCCCTCCCACTCTGGAAACACCATATATTTT. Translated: CASSPSHSGNTIYF.

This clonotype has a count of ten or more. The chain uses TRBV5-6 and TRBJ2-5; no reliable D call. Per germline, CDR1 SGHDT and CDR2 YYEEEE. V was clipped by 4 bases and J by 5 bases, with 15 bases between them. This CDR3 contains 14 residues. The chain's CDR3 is CASSPGSIGETQYF. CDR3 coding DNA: TGTGCCAGCAGCCCAGGATCTATCGGGGAGACCCAGTACTTC.

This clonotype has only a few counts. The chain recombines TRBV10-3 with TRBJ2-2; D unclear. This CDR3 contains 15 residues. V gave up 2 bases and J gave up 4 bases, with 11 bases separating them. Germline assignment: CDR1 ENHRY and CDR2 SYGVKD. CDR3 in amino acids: CAISEPYESTGELFF. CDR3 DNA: TGTGCCATCAGTGAGCCGTACGAGTCCACCGGGGAGCTGTTTTTT.

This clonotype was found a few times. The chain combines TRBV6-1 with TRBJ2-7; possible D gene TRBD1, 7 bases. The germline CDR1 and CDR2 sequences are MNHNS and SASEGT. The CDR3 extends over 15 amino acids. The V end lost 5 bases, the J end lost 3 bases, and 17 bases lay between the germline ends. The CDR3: CASSYEAGGNYEQYF. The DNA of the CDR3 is TGTGCCAGCAGTTATGAGGCAGGGGGGAACTACGAGCAGTACTTC.

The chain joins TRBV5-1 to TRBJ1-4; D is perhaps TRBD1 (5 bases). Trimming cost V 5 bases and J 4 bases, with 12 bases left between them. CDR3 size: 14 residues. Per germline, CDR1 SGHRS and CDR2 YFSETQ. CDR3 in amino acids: CASRTGGSNEKLFF. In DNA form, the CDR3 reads TGCGCCAGCAGGACGGGGGGTAGTAATGAAAAACTGTTTTTT.

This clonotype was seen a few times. The DNA for the CDR3 is TGTGCCAGCAGCGTAGACAGGGAACAGCCCCAGCATTTT. This codes for CASSVDREQPQHF. This chain uses TRBV7-2 with TRBJ1-5; 7 bases match TRBD1. V lost 5 bases, J lost 7 bases, and 5 bases stayed unmatched. The CDR3 loop spans 13 amino acids. Germline V gene sequence: CDR1 SGHTA, CDR2 FQGNSA.

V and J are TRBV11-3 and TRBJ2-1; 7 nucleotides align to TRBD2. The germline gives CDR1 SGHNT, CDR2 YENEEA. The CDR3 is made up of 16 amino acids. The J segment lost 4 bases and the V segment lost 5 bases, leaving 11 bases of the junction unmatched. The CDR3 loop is CASSQAGPSSYNEQFF. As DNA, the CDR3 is TGTGCCAGCAGCCAAGCGGGGCCCTCCTCTTACAATGAGCAGTTCTTC.

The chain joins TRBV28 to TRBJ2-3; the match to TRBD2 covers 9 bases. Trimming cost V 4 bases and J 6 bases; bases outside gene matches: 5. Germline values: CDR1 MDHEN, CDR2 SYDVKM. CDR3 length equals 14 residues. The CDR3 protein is CASSSAGGPDTQYF. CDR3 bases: TGTGCCAGCAGTTCGGCGGGAGGGCCCGATACGCAGTATTTT.

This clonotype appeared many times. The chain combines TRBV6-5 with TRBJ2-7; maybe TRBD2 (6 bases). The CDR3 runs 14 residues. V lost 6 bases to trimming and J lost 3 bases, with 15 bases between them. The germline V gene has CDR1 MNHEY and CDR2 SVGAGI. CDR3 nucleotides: TGTGCCAGCAGGGTGGGGACGGAGGGCTACGAGCAGTACTTC. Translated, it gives CASRVGTEGYEQYF.

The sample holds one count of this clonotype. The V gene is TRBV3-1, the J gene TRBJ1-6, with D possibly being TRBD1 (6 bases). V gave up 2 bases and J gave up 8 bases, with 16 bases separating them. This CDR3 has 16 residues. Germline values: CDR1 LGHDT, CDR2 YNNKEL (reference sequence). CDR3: CASSQRRQGKDSPLHF. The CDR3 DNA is TGTGCCAGCAGCCAACGCCGGCAGGGGAAGGATTCACCCCTCCACTTT.

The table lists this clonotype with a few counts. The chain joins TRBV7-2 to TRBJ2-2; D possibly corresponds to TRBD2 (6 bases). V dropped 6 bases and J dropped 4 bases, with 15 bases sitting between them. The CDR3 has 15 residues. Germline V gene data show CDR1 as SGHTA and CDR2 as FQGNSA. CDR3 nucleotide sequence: TGTGCCAGCAGTATACCTCAGGGAGGCACCGGGGAGCTGTTTTTT. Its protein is CASSIPQGGTGELFF.